This T cell receptor (beta chain) was sequenced during a study of shared clonotypes between healthy human individuals. Recent vaccinations or acute infections were absent in the healthy HIV-negative adult donors. With unsorted samples, genomic DNA was obtained from 80 million to 100 million PBMCs. In the original workflow: ImmunoSEQ output held junction-only sequences without quality scores, so filtering differed. Clones were read by immunoSEQ multiplex PCR, and TCRdb kept only the in-frame ones, dropping some. V, J and clone size reflect that table, while D and trimming were determined from the DNA. This table holds about half a million clones, about 85% found once. The CDR3 runs 15 residues. Germline V gene sequence: CDR1 LNHDA, CDR2 SQIVND (reference sequence). V was cut by 0 bases and J by 4 bases, with 12 bases left in between.

This TCR came from a woman in her thirties or forties in good health. Some clones in this sample may be carry-over from other donors' samples. The sequenced sample consisted of PBMCs. This chain uses TRBV19 with TRBJ1-2; D is undetermined. The CDR3 coding sequence is TGTGCCAGTAGTATAGATCGCGGCGGGAGCTATGGCTACACCTTC. Its translation: CASSIDRGGSYGYTF. The full variable domain, in which reference TRBV19 and TRBJ1-2 provide the parts outside the CDR3, is DGGITQSPKYLFRKEGQNVTLSCEQNLNHDAMYWYRQDPGQGLRLIYYSQIVNDFQKGDIAEGYSVSREKKESFPLTVTSAQKNPTAFYLCASSIDRGGSYGYTFGSGTRLTVV.